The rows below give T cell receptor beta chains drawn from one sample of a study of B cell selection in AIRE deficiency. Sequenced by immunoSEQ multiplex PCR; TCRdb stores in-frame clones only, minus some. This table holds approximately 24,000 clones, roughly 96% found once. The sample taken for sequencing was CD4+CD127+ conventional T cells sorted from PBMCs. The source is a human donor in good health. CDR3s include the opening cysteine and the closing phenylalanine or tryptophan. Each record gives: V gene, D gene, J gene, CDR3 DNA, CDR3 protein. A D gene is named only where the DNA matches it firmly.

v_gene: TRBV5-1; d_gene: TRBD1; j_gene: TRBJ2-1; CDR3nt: TGCGCCAGCAGCTTCCGACAGGGAAGGAATGAGCAGTTCTTC; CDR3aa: CASSFRQGRNEQFF
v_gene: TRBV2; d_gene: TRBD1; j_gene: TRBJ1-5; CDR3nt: TGTGCCAGCAGTTCGGACAGGCTAAGCAATCAGCCCCAGCATTTT; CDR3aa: CASSSDRLSNQPQHF
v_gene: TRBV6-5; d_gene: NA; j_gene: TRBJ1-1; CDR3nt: TGTGCCAGCAGTTATAACCTGGGCACTGAAGCTTTCTTT; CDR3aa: CASSYNLGTEAFF
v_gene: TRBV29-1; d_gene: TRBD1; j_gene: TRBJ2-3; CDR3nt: TGCAGCCTAAAAAAGACAGGGCCTTCCACAGATACGCAGTATTTT; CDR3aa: CSLKKTGPSTDTQYF
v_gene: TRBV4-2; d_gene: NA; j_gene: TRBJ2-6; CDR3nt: TGTGCCAGCAGCGTCTACTTCAAAGGTTGTCGGGCCAACGTCCTGACTTTC; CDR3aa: CASSVYFKGCRANVLTF
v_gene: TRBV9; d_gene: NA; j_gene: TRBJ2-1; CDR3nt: TGTGCCAGCAGCGCCGGGACCTCCCCTTACAATGAGCAGTTCTTC; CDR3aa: CASSAGTSPYNEQFF
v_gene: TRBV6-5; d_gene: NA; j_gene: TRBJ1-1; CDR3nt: TGTGCCAGCAGTTACTCCGCAGGGTTAGGCACTGAAGCTTTCTTT; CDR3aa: CASSYSAGLGTEAFF
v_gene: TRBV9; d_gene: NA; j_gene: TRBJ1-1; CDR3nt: TGTGCCAGCAGCGCCGGGGGTCGGGACCTCGCTGAAGCTTTCTTT; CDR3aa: CASSAGGRDLAEAFF
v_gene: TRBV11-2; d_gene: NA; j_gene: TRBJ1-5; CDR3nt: TGTGCCAGCAGCTCAAACGAAAATCAGCCCCAGCATTTT; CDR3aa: CASSSNENQPQHF
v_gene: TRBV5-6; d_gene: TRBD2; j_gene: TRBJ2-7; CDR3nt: TGTGCCAGCAGCTTGGGCGGGGGAACCTACGAGCAGTACTTC; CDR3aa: CASSLGGGTYEQYF
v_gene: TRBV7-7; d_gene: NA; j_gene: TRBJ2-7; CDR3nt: TGTGCCAGCAGCTTATCTACAGGTTCCTACGAGCAGTACTTC; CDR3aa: CASSLSTGSYEQYF
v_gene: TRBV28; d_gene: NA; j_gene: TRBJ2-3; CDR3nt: TGTGCCAGCAGTTCCCCCGGGTCCACAGATACGCAGTATTTT; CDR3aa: CASSSPGSTDTQYF
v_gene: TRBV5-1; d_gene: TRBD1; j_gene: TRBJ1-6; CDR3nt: TGCGCCAGCACCGCCGGGACAGGGGGCAATTCACCCCTCCACTTT; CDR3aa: CASTAGTGGNSPLHF
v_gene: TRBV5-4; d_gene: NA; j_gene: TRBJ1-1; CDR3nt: TGTGCCAGCAGCCTCCGGGTGGACACTGAAGCTTTCTTT; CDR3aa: CASSLRVDTEAFF
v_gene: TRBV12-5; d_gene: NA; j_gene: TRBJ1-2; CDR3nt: TGTGCTAGTGGGCAGGGGTCCTATGGCTACACCTTC; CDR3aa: CASGQGSYGYTF
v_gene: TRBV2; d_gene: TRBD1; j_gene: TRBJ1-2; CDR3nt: TGTGCCAGCAGTGGGACAGGGGGAGGCTACACCTTC; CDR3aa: CASSGTGGGYTF
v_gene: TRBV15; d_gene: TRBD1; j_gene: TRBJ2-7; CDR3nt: TGTGCCACCAGCAGAGACCAGGGGGCAATCTACGAGCAGTACTTC; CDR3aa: CATSRDQGAIYEQYF
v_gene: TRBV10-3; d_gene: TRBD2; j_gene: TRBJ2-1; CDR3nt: TGTGCCACCAGCGGGGGGAACAATGAGCAGTTCTTC; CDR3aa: CATSGGNNEQFF